The present TCR beta chain was sequenced within a study of T cells after yellow fever vaccination. Germline V CDR1 and CDR2: SEHNR, FQNEAQ (reference sequence). The CDR3 totals 16 residues. V trimming: 5 bases; J trimming: 6 bases; junction bases outside the gene matches: 16. Points from the study as a whole: Contamination of FACS-sorted repertoires by abundant clonotypes from the bulk population could occur. Most clones from primary vaccination were detected again post-booster (roughly 96% CD4, around 90% CD8).

This clonotype was detected a few times. Antigen unknown. Making TCR cDNA involved 5'RACE template switching, which added UMIs and a universal primer site. TCRdb recomputed calls from the 5' RACE reads with MiXCR, one row per CDR3 protein. The sample carries about 430,000 distinct CDR3 sequences, around 20% recorded once. Sequenced material: PBMCs, taken before the yellow fever booster vaccination. V and J are TRBV7-9 and TRBJ2-7; 7 nucleotides line up with TRBD1. The receptor was derived from a man between 18 and 35 years old who received the YFV17D yellow fever vaccine. CDR3 region: CASSPPEPTGEFEQYF. The CDR3 DNA follows: TGTGCCAGCAGCCCCCCGGAACCCACAGGGGAATTCGAGCAGTACTTC.